What follows are 31 T cell receptor beta chains derived from one specimen sequenced in a study of shared T cell receptors in the human thymus. Sequencing was performed with immunoSEQ multiplex PCR; in TCRdb, only in-frame clones are kept and a portion is missing. The sample lists hundreds of thousands of clones, more than 75% occurring once. The same sample was also studied in work on human thymus T cells.

The sample comprised thymocytes. The receptor set was obtained from a boy under two years old with a congenital heart defect.

The V and J genes are TRBV10-3 and TRBJ2-1; D may be TRBD1 (5 bases). The ends were cut back, 2 bases at V and 8 bases at J, with 16 bases in the middle. CDR3 length: 15 residues. Germline values: CDR1 ENHRY, CDR2 SYGVKD. In DNA, the CDR3 is TGTGCCATCAGTGAGGGCGCAGGGATGGTGGATGAGCAGTTCTTC. Protein sequence: CAISEGAGMVDEQFF.

As DNA, the CDR3 is TGTGCCAGCAGCTTGAAGTGGGACAGACGCTACGAGCAGTACTTC. Translation: CASSLKWDRRYEQYF. The chain recombines TRBV5-5 with TRBJ2-7, with 7 bases lining up with TRBD1. V shed 1 base, J shed 3 bases, and the junction held 7 bases outside the gene matches. This CDR3 has 15 residues. CDR1 is SGHKS and CDR2 is YYEKEE in the germline V gene (reference sequence).

This sequence joins TRBV19 and TRBJ1-2; 8 nucleotides agree with TRBD1. There are 15 residues in the CDR3. Germline CDR1 reads LNHDA; CDR2 reads SQIVND (reference sequence). The V segment lost 5 bases and the J segment 0 bases; nucleotides outside the gene matches: 5. The CDR3 region has the DNA TGTGCCAGTAGTTTCCCGACAGGGGCTAACTATGGCTACACCTTC. This codes for CASSFPTGANYGYTF.

The gene calls are TRBV19 and TRBJ2-7; maybe TRBD2 (6 bases). Per the germline V gene, CDR1 is LNHDA and CDR2 is SQIVND (reference sequence). The CDR3 extends over 14 amino acids. V lost 2 bases and J lost 0, with 8 bases in between. CDR3 in amino acids: CASSIRGLSYEQYF. For the CDR3, the DNA is TGTGCCAGTAGTATAAGGGGACTCTCCTACGAGCAGTACTTC.

In its sample, this clone was seen a few times. The chain has TRBV5-4 and TRBJ2-3; TRBD1 agrees at 8 bases. Germline CDR1 is SGHNT and CDR2 is YYREEE (reference sequence). Trimming removed 3 bases from V and 3 bases from J; junction bases left unmatched: 3. The CDR3 covers 14 residues. CDR3 residues: CASSSGGLTDTQYF. Here the CDR3 DNA reads TGTGCCAGCAGCTCAGGGGGCCTTACAGATACGCAGTATTTT. The complete variable domain, with remaining parts taken from reference TRBV5-4 and TRBJ2-3, reads ETGVTQSPTHLIKTRGQQVTLRCSSQSGHNTVSWYQQALGQGPQFIFQYYREEENGRGNFPPRFSGLQFPNYSSELNVNALELDDSALYLCASSSGGLTDTQYFGPGTRLTVL.

V usage is TRBV6-6 and J usage is TRBJ2-7; 7 bases line up with TRBD2. Trimming took 5 bases from V and 4 from J; bases not matched to a gene: 11. Looked up from germline, CDR1 is MNHNY and CDR2 is SVGAGI (reference sequence). The CDR3 sequence is 15 residues long. CDR3 nucleotides: TGTGCCAGCAGTCCCGGCGGGGGAGGAGGTTACGAGCAGTACTTC. Amino acid sequence: CASSPGGGGGYEQYF.

The rearrangement uses TRBV30 and TRBJ2-7; D unresolved. Germline CDR1 GTSNPN, CDR2 SVGIG (reference sequence). The germline V and J ends were trimmed by 3 bases and 0 bases, with 18 bases remaining between them. The CDR3 runs 16 residues. The CDR3 loop reads CAWSPEKQTSSYEQYF. CDR3 sequence (DNA): TGTGCCTGGAGCCCCGAGAAACAGACGAGCTCCTACGAGCAGTACTTC.

The V call is TRBV9, the J call TRBJ2-3, with D perhaps TRBD2 (5 bases). The CDR3 covers 15 residues. Germline V CDR1 and CDR2: SGDLS, YYNGEE. The ends were cut back, 0 bases at V and 2 bases at J, with 10 bases in the middle. CDR3 DNA: TGTGCCAGCAGCGTAGAACCGGGGTTCACAGATACGCAGTATTTT. It encodes CASSVEPGFTDTQYF. Drawing the rest from reference TRBV9 and TRBJ2-3, the complete variable domain is DSGVTQTPKHLITATGQRVTLRCSPRSGDLSVYWYQQSLDQGLQFLIQYYNGEERAKGNILERFSAQQFPDLHSELNLSSLELGDSALYFCASSVEPGFTDTQYFGPGTRLTVL.

The count of this clone is one. V and J are TRBV6-1 and TRBJ2-3, with a possible D match to TRBD2 (5 bases). V lost 6 bases and J lost 2, with 9 bases in between. The CDR3 totals 13 residues. Germline CDR1 is MNHNS and CDR2 is SASEGT. CDR3 residues: CASRLVITDTQYF. CDR3 DNA: TGTGCCAGCAGACTAGTGATCACAGATACGCAGTATTTT.

V and J are TRBV12-2 and TRBJ2-3; the table names TRBD2, a call not compared with the DNA. TRBV12-2 is assigned pseudogene status. The CDR3 has 16 residues. CDR3 coding DNA: TGTGCAAGTCGCGTCGGGACTCCCATAAATGAAGATACGCAGTATTTT. This gives the protein CASRVGTPINEDTQYF.

The gene calls are TRBV27 and TRBJ2-7, with unresolved D. V lost 5 bases to trimming and J lost 6 bases, with 14 bases between them. CDR3 size: 13 residues. Germline V gene sequence: CDR1 MNHEY, CDR2 SMNVEV (reference sequence). CDR3 loop: CASSPQRRGEQYF. CDR3 bases: TGTGCCAGCAGTCCCCAAAGACGCGGCGAGCAGTACTTC.

The V and J genes are TRBV11-3 and TRBJ2-5; maybe TRBD2 (6 bases). The V gene's germline CDR1 is SGHNT and CDR2 YENEEA. This CDR3 contains 14 residues. V lost 5 bases and J 2 bases, leaving 12 bases between the germline ends. The DNA for the CDR3 is TGTGCCAGCAGCCAGGACTACCCGCAAGAGACCCAGTACTTC. This encodes CASSQDYPQETQYF.

The chain links TRBV7-8 to TRBJ2-5; 7 bases map to TRBD2. Germline CDR1 SGHVS, CDR2 FQNEAQ. Trimming at V came to 4 bases and at J to 5 bases, leaving 13 bases not matched to a gene. The CDR3 extends over 16 amino acids. The CDR3: CASSSRREYLRETQYF. The CDR3, as DNA: TGTGCCAGCAGCTCCCGGCGGGAGTACCTGAGGGAGACCCAGTACTTC.

The rearrangement links TRBV7-6 to TRBJ2-1; 8 bases are shared with TRBD2. The CDR3 loop spans 18 amino acids. Trimming took 8 bases from V and 7 from J; bases not matched to a gene: 22. The germline CDR1 and CDR2 sequences are SGHVS and FNYEAQ. The chain's CDR3 is CASGLDVSTGGPRNEQFF. The CDR3, as DNA: TGTGCCAGCGGTTTAGACGTCTCAACGGGAGGGCCGAGGAATGAGCAGTTCTTC. Full variable domain (remainder filled in from reference TRBV7-6 and TRBJ2-1): GAGVSQSPRYKVTKRGQDVALRCDPISGHVSLYWYRQALGQGPEFLTYFNYEAQQDKSGLPNDRFSAERPEGSISTLTIQRTEQRDSAMYRCASGLDVSTGGPRNEQFFGPGTRLTVL.

This sequence joins TRBV11-3 and TRBJ2-1, with TRBD2 matching over 8 bases. V lost 5 bases, J lost 8 bases, and 14 bases stayed unmatched. The CDR3 is made up of 16 amino acids. Germline lookup yields CDR1 SGHNT and CDR2 YENEEA. The CDR3 DNA sequence: TGTGCCAGCAGCCCTGAGGTGGTAGCGGGACGCGATGAGCAGTTCTTC. Protein sequence: CASSPEVVAGRDEQFF.

V gene TRBV9 combines with J gene TRBJ2-7; weak D call: TRBD2 (6 bases). Trimming cost V 4 bases and J 5 bases, with 16 bases left between them. Germline CDR1 SGDLS, CDR2 YYNGEE. The length of the CDR3 is 14 residues. This CDR3 is CASSMRGGKHEQYF. Written as DNA, the CDR3 is TGTGCCAGCAGCATGCGTGGGGGGAAACACGAGCAGTACTTC.

The V call is TRBV19, the J call TRBJ2-1, with 7 nucleotides matching TRBD2. The J segment lost 5 bases and the V segment lost 10 bases, leaving 14 bases of the junction unmatched. This CDR3 contains 15 residues. CDR1 is LNHDA and CDR2 is SQIVND in the germline V gene (reference sequence). In DNA, the CDR3 is TGTGCCACCATCGGGGCGGGAGTTGGCCACAATGAGCAGTTCTTC. Its protein product is CATIGAGVGHNEQFF.

The chain recombines TRBV10-2 with TRBJ1-5, with 7 bases matching TRBD1. V gave up 3 bases and J gave up 7 bases; unmatched junction bases: 12. Germline CDR1 WSHSY, CDR2 SAAADI. The CDR3 sequence is 16 residues long. The CDR3 sequence: CASSDGQERRRQPQHF. CDR3 DNA sequence: TGCGCCAGCAGTGACGGACAGGAACGTAGAAGGCAGCCCCAGCATTTT.

The chain combines TRBV27 with TRBJ1-6, with D unclear. The CDR3 sequence is 15 residues long. Trimming took 6 bases from V and 6 from J, leaving 15 bases between them. Germline V gene lookup returns CDR1 MNHEY and CDR2 SMNVEV (reference sequence). CDR3 coding DNA: TGTGCCAGCAGGCGTAGGACTGGTTCTAATTCACCCCTCCACTTT. Its translation: CASRRRTGSNSPLHF.

V and J are TRBV2 and TRBJ2-3, with 8 positions matching TRBD2. The CDR3 contains 15 residues. After removal of 4 bases from V and 7 bases from J, the junction contained 10 bases not matched to a gene. CDR1 is SNHLY and CDR2 is FYNNEI in the germline V gene. The CDR3 bases are TGTGCCAGCAGTGGGAAGGCGCGGGAGGCGTATACGCAGTATTTT. This sequence encodes CASSGKAREAYTQYF.

The gene calls are TRBV6-1 and TRBJ2-2; 11 positions agree with TRBD2. The V gene's germline CDR1 is MNHNS and CDR2 SASEGT. The CDR3 covers 17 residues. With V trimmed by 4 bases and J by 4 bases, 8 bases remained unmatched. The CDR3 coding sequence is TGTGCCAGCAGTGGACTAGCGGGACTTATCCCCACCGGGGAGCTGTTTTTT. Residues: CASSGLAGLIPTGELFF.

This chain connects TRBV4-1 to TRBJ2-3; 9 bases agree with TRBD2. V dropped 0 bases and J dropped 4; count of bases not matched to a gene: 8. Germline assignment: CDR1 MGHRA and CDR2 YSYEKL. The CDR3 is 17 residues long. Here the CDR3 reads CASSQDRGRALADTQYF. In DNA form, the CDR3 reads TGCGCCAGCAGCCAAGATCGCGGGAGGGCTCTTGCAGATACGCAGTATTTT.

This sequence joins TRBV7-6 and TRBJ2-3; 10 bases line up with TRBD2. The J segment lost 0 bases and the V segment lost 5 bases, leaving 14 bases of the junction unmatched. The CDR3 has 19 amino acids. CDR1 is SGHVS, CDR2 FNYEAQ, per germline. The CDR3 region has the DNA TGTGCCAGCAGCCCAGCGGGGCTAGCGGGAGAGGGGAGCACAGATACGCAGTATTTT. This codes for CASSPAGLAGEGSTDTQYF.

This clone came up once. The chain uses TRBV14 and TRBJ2-2; D is uncertain. Germline V CDR1 and CDR2: SGHDN, FVKESK. The CDR3 is 16 residues long. With 0 bases removed from V and 4 bases from J, the gap between germline ends came to 12 bases. CDR3 residues: CASSQDDPNSTGELFF. The CDR3 bases are TGTGCCAGCAGCCAAGATGACCCAAACAGCACCGGGGAGCTGTTTTTT.

V usage is TRBV14 and J usage is TRBJ2-7, with a tentative D call TRBD2 (5 bases). Trimming cost V 3 bases and J 7 bases, with 16 bases left between them. The germline gives CDR1 SGHDN, CDR2 FVKESK. The CDR3 runs 14 residues. The CDR3 DNA is TGTGCCAGCAGCCAGTCGAGGGTGAATGGGGAGCAGTACTTC. The encoded protein is CASSQSRVNGEQYF.

The chain carries TRBV4-1 and TRBJ2-1; D may be TRBD2 (6 bases). Germline-derived CDR1 and CDR2 are MGHRA and YSYEKL. The CDR3 has 17 amino acids. V shed 0 bases and J shed 0 bases, with 12 bases lying between them. CDR3 nucleotide sequence: TGCGCCAGCAGCCAAGACCTCGCGGGGAGCTCCTACAATGAGCAGTTCTTC. This codes for CASSQDLAGSSYNEQFF.

This clone has just a few counts. The genes are TRBV9 and TRBJ2-1; 13 bases are shared with TRBD2. Trimming cost V 0 bases and J 1 base; bases outside gene matches: 7. Germline-derived CDR1 and CDR2 are SGDLS and YYNGEE. CDR3 length: 19 residues. This CDR3 is CASSVGTSGREVSYNEQFF. DNA of the CDR3: TGTGCCAGCAGCGTAGGGACTAGCGGGAGAGAAGTGTCCTACAATGAGCAGTTCTTC.

DNA of the CDR3: TGTGCCAGCAGATCCCTGCCTAGTAGCGGGAGGGCCTGCACAGATACGCAGTATTTT. It yields the protein CASRSLPSSGRACTDTQYF. J is TRBJ2-3 and V is TRBV11-2; TRBD2 matches 11 bases. The CDR3 extends over 19 amino acids. V lost 6 bases and J lost 1; bases outside the gene matches: 15. Germline CDR1 and CDR2: SGHAT and FQNNGV.

This clone was detected only once. This chain joins TRBV30 and TRBJ1-4; TRBD1 aligns across 7 bases. The CDR3 has 15 amino acids. Germline CDR1 is GTSNPN and CDR2 is SVGIG (reference sequence). V shed 0 bases and J 8 bases; nucleotides not matched to a gene: 9. For the CDR3, the DNA is TGTGCCTGGAGTGTGACACAGGGGAAAAGGGAAAAACTGTTTTTT. Its protein product is CAWSVTQGKREKLFF.

V and J are TRBV7-9 and TRBJ2-2; 11 bases line up with TRBD2. V dropped 1 base and J dropped 6; count of bases not matched to a gene: 4. Per germline, CDR1 SEHNR and CDR2 FQNEAQ (reference sequence). This CDR3 region has 16 residues. The CDR3 nucleotides read TGTGCCAGCAGCTTAGTACTAGCGGGAGCGGCCGGGGAGCTGTTTTTT. Translation: CASSLVLAGAAGELFF.

V and J are TRBV7-3 and TRBJ2-7; D gene ambiguous. CDR1 is SGHTA and CDR2 is FQGTGA in the germline V gene. The V end was cut by 0 bases, the J end by 2 bases, with 8 bases between. The CDR3 has 14 amino acids. The CDR3 DNA sequence: TGTGCCAGCAGCTTAACTGGTACAACCTACGAGCAGTACTTC. Translated, it gives CASSLTGTTYEQYF.